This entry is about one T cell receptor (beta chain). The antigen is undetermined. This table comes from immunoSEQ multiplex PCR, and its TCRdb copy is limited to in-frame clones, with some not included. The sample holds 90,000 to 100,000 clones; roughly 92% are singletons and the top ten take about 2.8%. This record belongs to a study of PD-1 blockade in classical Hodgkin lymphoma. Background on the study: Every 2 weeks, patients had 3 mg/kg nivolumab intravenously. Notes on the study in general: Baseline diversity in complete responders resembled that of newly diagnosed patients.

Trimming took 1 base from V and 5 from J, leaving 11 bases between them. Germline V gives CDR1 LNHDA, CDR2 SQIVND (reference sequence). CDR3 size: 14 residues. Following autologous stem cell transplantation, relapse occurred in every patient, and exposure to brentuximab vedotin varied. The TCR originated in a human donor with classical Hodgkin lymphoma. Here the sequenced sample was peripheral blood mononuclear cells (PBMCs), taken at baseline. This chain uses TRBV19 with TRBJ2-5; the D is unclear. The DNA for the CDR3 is TGTGCCAGTAGTATAGGATCTGGGTCGGAGACCCAGTACTTC. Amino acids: CASSIGSGSETQYF.